This T cell receptor (beta chain) was profiled in a study of identical twins (dated by TCRdb to 2016 to 2017). About the full investigation: TCR alpha and beta repertoires from monozygotic twins, unrelated adults of various ages and cord blood were deep-sequenced to test whether fetal clonotypes persist. To rule out contamination, the twin experiments were replicated at different times with different library preparation protocols. Overall results and qualifications from the work: Invariant T cells such as MAIT and iNKT could partly confound zero-insertion analyses, though diverse VJ usage argued against this for most clonotypes. Abundant cord blood beta clonotypes carried fewer insertions; young adult naive repertoires showed a weaker similar trend, while memory repertoires showed none. Because the same donors could not be followed over many years, conclusions were based on cross-sectional statistical analysis. In monozygotic twins, out-of-frame TCR alpha sharing was systematically underestimated by recombination models, although the models agreed with sharing between unrelated individuals. Out-of-frame TCR alpha sequences shared between twins showed an excess of low generation-probability sequences compared with coincidental sharing between unrelated individuals. In beta out-of-frame sequences, excess twin sharing was weaker, because having fewer shared sequences lowered the signal-to-noise ratio.

This clonotype was detected many times. Its antigen remains unidentified. No base quality information exists; no much larger clone differs at one position. Libraries were prepared through 5' RACE. The sequencer listed for this sample is Illumina HiSeq 2000. Template switching introduced a universal primer binding site; the final cDNA contained a unique molecular identifier, enabling accurate counting of TCR cDNA molecules. Specific primers in the conserved constant-segment region were used to synthesize first-strand cDNA for TCR alpha and beta chains. To control for contamination, every cDNA library was double barcoded, receiving both a SMART-Mk sample barcode and Illumina barcodes. TruSeq adapter sequences along with Illumina sample barcodes were introduced in two successive PCR steps. Sequencing of the TCR alpha and beta cDNA libraries was done on the Illumina HiSeq platform using custom primers. The study's own analysis went as follows. MiGEC processed the raw reads to extract unique molecular identifiers, while MiXCR was used to determine the CDR3 positions. Recombination models were inferred per individual with the repgenHMM and IGoR tools using an EM algorithm. Shared clonotypes were analyzed with the tcR package in R, and sharing was normalized by the product of cloneset sizes. Out-of-frame nonproductive sequences were analyzed to study raw recombination free of thymic and clonal selection effects. Using fastp trimming at Q25 and MiXCR clonotype assembly, TCRdb reanalyzed the public sequencing data and kept in-frame beta chains. One record per CDR3 amino acid sequence lists the most common genes and DNA. Here the V and J calls rest on TCRdb's processing, not on the authors' analysis. For this sample there are around 1.7 million distinct CDR3 sequences; less than 40% appear just once. About 0.25% of the sample is held by the ten biggest clonotypes.

Its CDR3 holds 15 amino acids, cysteine through phenylalanine. Only the CDR3 region is kept as DNA, spanning 45 bases read in frame from base 1. CDR1 and CDR2 (SGHTA, FQGNSA) derive from the germline V gene. Trimming takes 1 base off V and 2 bases off J; junction bases not matched to a gene: 3. Every donor in the study was a healthy Caucasian. The sequenced sample was cord blood. The source is a newborn girl in good health. The chain uses TRBV7-2 and TRBJ2-3; TRBD2 fits 7 bases in the junction. The DNA sequence follows: TGTGCCAGCAGCTTAGAAGCGGGACCCACAGATACGCAGTATTTT. It codes for CASSLEAGPTDTQYF.